The 22 T cell receptor beta chains listed next were all sequenced from one sample in a study of radiation and T cells in renal cell carcinoma. Clones were read by immunoSEQ multiplex PCR, and TCRdb kept only the in-frame ones, dropping some. Counted here are 150,000 or so clones, 70% to 90% occurring once; the ten biggest clones make up about 12%. As to time point: baseline pretreatment blood. Treatment reported: 15 Gy SBRT to primary tumor, nephrectomy 4 weeks later. Source: blood, taken from a patient whose treatment included radiotherapy and nephrectomy. Every receptor here comes from a woman aged 50 to 60 with renal cell carcinoma.

The chain couples TRBV6-1 to TRBJ1-1, with D unresolved. Germline values: CDR1 MNHNS, CDR2 SASEGT. Trimming cost V 6 bases and J 1 base, with 12 bases left between them. The length of the CDR3 is 14 residues. In nucleotides, the CDR3 is TGTGCCAGCAGCTGGACTGTGGGGAACACTGAAGCTTTCTTT. Its translation is CASSWTVGNTEAFF.

This chain uses TRBV9 with TRBJ1-4, with D maybe TRBD1 (5 bases). Trimming cost V 0 bases and J 6 bases, with 27 bases left between them. The CDR3 has 20 amino acids. Germline V gives CDR1 SGDLS, CDR2 YYNGEE. The CDR3 spells CASSVAVNEWGEGRDEKLFF. CDR3 sequence (DNA): TGTGCCAGCAGCGTAGCGGTGAATGAATGGGGGGAGGGAAGAGATGAAAAACTGTTTTTT.

This chain uses TRBV7-2 with TRBJ2-3; D possibly corresponds to TRBD1 (5 bases). V was cut by 2 bases and J by 2 bases, with 8 bases left in between. The CDR3 runs 14 residues. Germline V lookup: CDR1 SGHTA, CDR2 FQGNSA. CDR3 in amino acids: CASSLNRITDTQYF. The CDR3 nucleotides are TGTGCCAGCAGCTTAAACAGGATCACAGATACGCAGTATTTT.

V usage is TRBV12-5 and J usage is TRBJ1-2, with a weak D call TRBD1 (5 bases). CDR1 is LGHNT, CDR2 FRNRAP, per germline. The CDR3 has 14 amino acids. V gave up 5 bases and J gave up 5 bases, with 15 bases separating them. CDR3 region: CASGAPGSGYGYTF. The CDR3, as DNA: TGTGCTAGTGGTGCACCAGGATCAGGGTATGGCTACACCTTC.

The chain carries TRBV7-9 and TRBJ1-1; D might be TRBD1 (5 bases). The CDR3 is made up of 13 amino acids. V gave up 5 bases and J gave up 3 bases, with 10 bases separating them. Germline CDR1 reads SEHNR; CDR2 reads FQNEAQ (reference sequence). The CDR3 here is CASSEVGDTEAFF. CDR3 sequence (DNA): TGTGCCAGCAGCGAGGTGGGGGACACTGAAGCTTTCTTT.

The chain combines TRBV18 with TRBJ2-3; the D gene could be TRBD1 or TRBD2 (6 bases each). Germline V gives CDR1 KGHSH, CDR2 LQKENI. This CDR3 is 14 amino acids long. The germline V and J ends were trimmed by 6 bases and 5 bases, with 15 bases remaining between them. The CDR3 sequence is CASSPLGGQDTQYF. CDR3 nucleotide sequence: TGTGCCAGCTCTCCCTTAGGGGGGCAAGATACGCAGTATTTT.

In its sample, this clone was seen a few times. This sequence joins TRBV7-2 and TRBJ2-7; the D gene is possibly TRBD2 (6 bases). V shed 8 bases and J shed 3 bases, with 14 bases lying between them. This CDR3 spans 13 amino acids. CDR1 and CDR2 from the germline V gene are SGHTA and FQGNSA. The CDR3 is CASEPRDGYEQYF. As DNA, the CDR3 is TGTGCCAGCGAGCCGCGGGACGGCTACGAGCAGTACTTC.

The chain recombines TRBV7-8 with TRBJ1-1, with TRBD1 as a possible D gene (6 bases). Germline V lookup: CDR1 SGHVS, CDR2 FQNEAQ. Trimming shortened V by 4 bases and J by 0 bases, and 9 bases separated the two germline ends. CDR3 length: 14 residues. This CDR3 is CASSYTGLNTEAFF. The CDR3 nucleotides read TGTGCCAGCAGCTATACAGGGCTGAACACTGAAGCTTTCTTT.

The V gene is TRBV6-6, the J gene TRBJ1-3; 10 bases agree with TRBD1. The CDR3 has 16 residues. Per the germline V gene, CDR1 is MNHNY and CDR2 is SVGAGI (reference sequence). The V segment lost 4 bases and the J segment 4 bases; nucleotides outside the gene matches: 7. The CDR3 loop reads CASSLPTGGAGNTIYF. For the CDR3, the DNA is TGTGCCAGCAGTTTACCGACAGGGGGCGCCGGAAACACCATATATTTT.

This chain uses TRBV5-5 with TRBJ1-3; a possible D gene is TRBD1 (6 bases). The V end was cut by 2 bases, the J end by 0 bases, with 9 bases between. CDR1 is SGHKS and CDR2 is YYEKEE in the germline V gene (reference sequence). The CDR3 length is 15 residues. CDR3 in DNA: TGTGCCAGCAGCTTACAGGGAGACTCTGGAAACACCATATATTTT. Translating it yields CASSLQGDSGNTIYF.

The rearrangement uses TRBV30 and TRBJ1-1; D is possibly TRBD1 (6 bases). The CDR3 is made up of 14 amino acids. CDR1 GTSNPN and CDR2 SVGIG come from the germline V gene (reference sequence). Between the trimmed V and J ends, which lost 0 bases and 6 bases, there was a span of 14 bases. CDR3 nucleotides: TGTGCCTGGAGTGTTGGGGGGGCAAGGGCTGAAGCTTTCTTT. It specifies CAWSVGGARAEAFF.

This chain joins TRBV9 and TRBJ2-7, with D possibly being TRBD2 (5 bases). CDR1 and CDR2 from the germline V gene are SGDLS and YYNGEE. Trimming removed 0 bases from V and 5 bases from J, with 21 bases in between. The CDR3 sequence is 17 residues long. DNA for the CDR3: TGTGCCAGCAGCGTAGGAGGAGGAGGTGGGAATCGTGACGAGCAGTACTTC. Protein sequence: CASSVGGGGGNRDEQYF.

The V call is TRBV6-1, the J call TRBJ1-1; D not certain. CDR1 is MNHNS and CDR2 is SASEGT in the germline V gene. The V end was cut by 6 bases, the J end by 5 bases, with 13 bases between. This CDR3 region has 13 residues. The CDR3 DNA sequence: TGTGCCAGCAGCTTAAAGGAGGGTACTGAAGCTTTCTTT. Amino acids: CASSLKEGTEAFF.

V and J are TRBV19 and TRBJ2-2, with D possibly matching TRBD1 (6 bases). Between the trimmed V and J ends, which lost 4 bases and 7 bases, there was a span of 16 bases. The CDR3 loop spans 15 amino acids. CDR1 LNHDA and CDR2 SQIVND come from the germline V gene (reference sequence). The CDR3: CASSTSGHSYGELFF. CDR3 nucleotide sequence: TGTGCCAGTAGTACTTCGGGACACTCCTACGGGGAGCTGTTTTTT.

The chain uses TRBV19 and TRBJ2-2; D possibly corresponds to TRBD2 (5 bases). There are 13 residues in the CDR3. Germline CDR1 and CDR2: LNHDA and SQIVND (reference sequence). Trimming took off 7 bases at V and 6 bases at J, with 12 bases between the two ends. CDR3 sequence reads: CASNGGSSGELFF. As DNA, the CDR3 is TGTGCCAGTAACGGTGGGAGTTCCGGGGAGCTGTTTTTT.

The chain links TRBV7-2 to TRBJ2-2, with D perhaps TRBD1 (6 bases). The CDR3 contains 14 residues. Trimming pared 6 bases from V and 6 bases from J, leaving 14 bases between. Germline-derived CDR1 and CDR2 are SGHTA and FQGNSA. The CDR3 protein is CASRPTGFSGELFF. The CDR3 bases are TGTGCCAGCAGGCCCACAGGGTTTTCCGGGGAGCTGTTTTTT. The complete variable domain, with remaining parts taken from reference TRBV7-2 and TRBJ2-2, reads GAGVSQSPSNKVTEKGKDVELRCDPISGHTALYWYRQSLGQGLEFLIYFQGNSAPDKSGLPSDRFSAERTGGSVSTLTIQRTQQEDSAVYLCASRPTGFSGELFFGEGSRLTVL.

The chain is built from TRBV5-1 and TRBJ1-3, with 8 bases fitting TRBD1. The CDR3 extends over 15 amino acids. Trimming cost V 4 bases and J 4 bases; bases outside gene matches: 7. Germline CDR1 and CDR2: SGHRS and YFSETQ. Here the CDR3 DNA reads TGCGCCAGCAGCATGGACAGGGTTGCCGGAAACACCATATATTTT. As protein: CASSMDRVAGNTIYF. The whole variable domain, filled in from reference TRBV5-1 and TRBJ1-3, reads KAGVTQTPRYLIKTRGQQVTLSCSPISGHRSVSWYQQTPGQGLQFLFEYFSETQRNKGNFPGRFSGRQFSNSRSEMNVSTLELGDSALYLCASSMDRVAGNTIYFGEGSWLTVV.

The V gene is TRBV5-1, the J gene TRBJ2-7; the D gene is possibly TRBD2 (5 bases). The germline gives CDR1 SGHRS, CDR2 YFSETQ. Trimming took off 4 bases at V and 0 bases at J, with 14 bases between the two ends. The CDR3 consists of 15 residues. For the CDR3, the DNA is TGCGCCAGCAGCCCCTCGCCCGGAGGCTCCTACGAGCAGTACTTC. It specifies CASSPSPGGSYEQYF.

The chain carries TRBV10-1 and TRBJ2-2; the D gene is possibly TRBD1 (5 bases). CDR1 is WNHNN and CDR2 is SYGVQD in the germline V gene (reference sequence). The length of the CDR3 is 17 residues. The V gene lost 3 bases and the J gene lost 2 bases, with 16 bases spanning the gap. The CDR3 loop is CASSDQGTLRNTGELFF. CDR3 coding DNA: TGCGCCAGCAGTGATCAGGGAACCTTACGAAACACCGGGGAGCTGTTTTTT.

This chain joins TRBV5-4 and TRBJ2-7; 7 nucleotides match TRBD1. This CDR3 has 12 amino acids. The germline V gene has CDR1 SGHNT and CDR2 YYREEE (reference sequence). Trimming cost V 3 bases and J 5 bases; bases outside gene matches: 2. The CDR3 DNA is TGTGCCAGCAGCTCCCAGGGGGACGAGCAGTACTTC. This sequence encodes CASSSQGDEQYF.

This chain uses TRBV2 with TRBJ2-7; 9 bases map to TRBD2. There are 13 residues in the CDR3. V dropped 6 bases and J dropped 7; count of bases not matched to a gene: 7. Germline V lookup: CDR1 SNHLY, CDR2 FYNNEI. Written as DNA, the CDR3 is TGTGCCAGCAGCCTAGCGGGGCTTAGGGAGCAGTACTTC. Encoded protein: CASSLAGLREQYF.

The genes are TRBV15 and TRBJ1-3; TRBD1 might be the D (5 bases). V lost 4 bases and J 5 bases, leaving 18 bases between the germline ends. The CDR3 has 16 residues. From germline, CDR1 is LNHNV and CDR2 YYDKDF (reference sequence). CDR3 sequence (DNA): TGTGCCACCAGCAAAGGAAGGGACTCGGGAAGAAACACCATATATTTT. Translated: CATSKGRDSGRNTIYF.